The entry that follows covers one T cell receptor beta chain sequence. Its antigen specificity is not known. Nothing much larger sits one base from this clone, and base qualities are not available. V and J lose 2 bases and 4 bases, and a span of 7 bases separates them. Its CDR3 holds 13 amino acids, cysteine through phenylalanine. Only CDR3 DNA is held: 39 bases, read in frame from base 1. Per the germline V gene (reference sequence), SGHNT is the CDR1 and YYREEE is the CDR2. This entry comes from a study of cytomegalovirus exposure and HLA in healthy donors (dated by TCRdb to 2016 to 2017). Regarding the study in general: An earlier analysis of 587 of the donors reported more than 250 Gb of sequence data and 120 million or so unique TCR beta sequences from about 179 million T cells. About 280 gigabases of sequencing data and tens of millions of unique TCR sequences were included in an early release covering around 650 HLA-typed donors. Of the roughly 390 genotyped donors, over 65% fell in the genetic ancestry cluster associated with self-reported Caucasian donors. The aim of the study was to test whether cataloging public T cell receptors could identify signatures of past pathogen exposure. Using immunosequencing, the study profiled T cell repertoires from fewer than 850 subjects and related those repertoires to cytomegalovirus serostatus. A separate validation cohort of 90 to 150 different subjects was used in addition to the roughly 620-subject first cohort. To predict cytomegalovirus infection status, the study combined high-throughput TCR immunosequencing, statistical association of individual TCRs with disease status, and machine learning. In a later analysis, previously published TCR beta repertoires from more than 500 donors were re-analyzed and high-resolution HLA genotyping was added so that TCR occurrence patterns could be studied. The later analysis used no new phenotypic data to find candidate immune exposures, relying instead on TCR beta sequences and their occurrence across donors. To decide whether each TCR beta V gene segment behaved as functional or pseudogenic, an earlier analysis of approximately 620 of the donors relied on high-throughput TCR beta sequencing. Donor age, sex, ethnicity and CMV serostatus were compiled together with the repertoire data. A later genetic analysis used genome-wide SNP genotypes for about 65% of the roughly 700 donors, treating that subset as a discovery cohort. All discovery cohort repertoires had been generated using a single sequencing platform. HLA typing covered class I and class II loci at four-digit resolution. The number of donors typed differed by locus, with roughly 629-640 for A, B, C, DRB1 and DQB1, around 560 for DQA1, approximately 570 for DPA1, and under 490 for DPB1. Because of strong linkage in the cohort, roughly five DR-DQ haplotypes were treated as single units for association and clustering. Among several hundred genotyped donors of the cohort, an average of around 220,000 unique TCR beta nucleotide sequences was sequenced per donor, of which roughly 17% were non-productive. Here is what the overall study found, with its caveats: Because HLA typing was missing for some donors at each locus, association tests included only the typed subset. In a later analysis, TCR association rates were found to vary across HLA loci, with the most associated TCRs seen for DRB1 alleles and the fewest for HLA-C alleles. A later analysis associated approximately 17,000 TCR beta sequences with specific HLA alleles at a false discovery rate of 0.05. Correlated functional status among segregating V segments might be attributable to linkage disequilibrium, but an unknown experimental factor could not be ruled out. CMV serostatus was the only immune exposure information available for the cohort. The authors suggested that the approach could potentially be generalized to other disease states and immunological phenotypes. The cohort was sequenced for TCR beta chains only, and without alpha or paired-chain data the features that could be detected were limited. In an earlier analysis of a few hundred of the donors, most TCR beta V segments were observed in productive rearrangements about 90% or about 30% of the time, broadly matching IMGT annotations. About 15 rarely observed V segments, including chromosome 9 orphons, were excluded from the earlier analysis of approximately 600 of the donors because counts were too low. Compared with equally common non-associated chains, HLA-associated TCR beta chains in a later analysis were more clonally expanded and had lower generation probabilities. When HLA alleles, especially DR and DQ, strongly co-occurred, TCR associations were difficult to assign to individual alleles. Most TCR sequences were seen in very few donors, while some public TCRs were found in many individuals. An association between a missense DCLRE1C variant and V-gene and J-gene trimming of TCR beta chains was found in a later genetic analysis and replicated in an independent cohort. A later genetic analysis reported fewer N-insertions in productive TCRs among donors in an Asian-associated ancestry cluster than the 666-donor mean. The study listed 150 to 200 TCR beta chains as associated with cytomegalovirus. Roughly uniform sequencing depth across donors was assumed in presence/absence analyses, although this assumption may not hold. A further reported finding was that TCR beta sequences accurately predicted the HLA-A and HLA-B alleles for most subjects in the first cohort. A later analysis reported that several top co-occurrence clusters appeared linked to parvovirus B19, influenza, CMV and Epstein-Barr virus. The classifier was reported to diagnose cytomegalovirus status with high specificity and sensitivity in both the original cohort and the validation cohort. The 87-base-pair reads could not distinguish some IMGT-functional V segments, including TRBV6-2 and TRBV6-3, so those segments were excluded. In vitro tests confirmed that a few of the cytomegalovirus-associated TCR beta chains recognize cytomegalovirus antigens. Most CMV-associated TCR beta chains appeared to be HLA-restricted in a later analysis, and the HLA associations seemed to be driven largely by CMV exposure. A cluster of highly shared sequence variants was judged likely to represent a technical artifact of the sequencing pipeline.

The cohort comprised 550 to 700 healthy bone marrow donors. All cohort members were sampled while nominally healthy, although unrecorded immune exposures were likely present. The donor tested CMV seropositive, placing the donor among the 290 or so seropositive members of the cohort. A peripheral blood sample was collected from each donor, and TCR beta sequencing was performed on peripheral blood mononuclear cells. Genomic DNA extraction from the blood cell samples was performed with the Qiagen DNeasy Blood Extraction Kit. Library creation used the immunoSEQ multiplex PCR assay. For the multiplex PCR, a mixture combining 60 forward primers for TCR Vbeta segments and 13 reverse primers for TCR Jbeta segments was used. The CDR3 region of rearranged TCR beta genes was amplified from genomic DNA by a multiplex PCR assay. On the Illumina HiSeq System, the amplified TCR beta libraries were sequenced as 87-base-pair reads. Per the original workflow: Across the roughly 700 repertoires, a later analysis counted approximately 83 million unique TCR beta chains, 9.5 million to 12 million of which were shared by at least two donors. Raw reads were error-corrected and collapsed into unique sequences by a nearest-neighbor algorithm in which closely related sequences were merged to remove PCR and sequencing errors. Alignment of CDR3 sequences to IMGT reference sequences was used to assign V, D and J gene segments. For a sequence to be retained, a match of at least six nucleotides was required to both a V gene segment and a J gene segment. A rearrangement was called productive if the CDR3 had no stop codons and remained in frame with V and J, and every other rearrangement was called non-productive. CDR3 was defined according to IMGT convention as the region running from the second conserved V-encoded cysteine to the conserved J-encoded phenylalanine. The earlier analysis of 587 of the donors excluded any sequence lacking an unambiguous match to a single V gene segment. An earlier analysis of several hundred of the donors called V segments functional above 56.7% productive rearrangements and segregating when the between-donor standard deviation exceeded 5%. To diagnose cytomegalovirus status from the catalog of TCR beta chain sequences, a statistical classification framework was built. In a later analysis, V and J genes were assigned by comparing TCR nucleotide sequences against IMGT/GENE-DB human TR gene sequences. In a later analysis, CDR3 sequences and most-parsimonious VDJ recombination scenarios were assigned using the TCRdist pipeline. In a later analysis, each TCR beta chain was defined by its CDR3 amino acid sequence together with its V-gene family, and reads without a unique V-gene family were excluded. As a way to deal with suspected cross-contamination and a sequencing artifact, a later analysis dropped approximately 570 nucleotide sequences that were highly shared and had low generation probability. For each public chain, a later analysis derived a clonal expansion index from normalized ranks of inferred template counts within each repertoire. Generation probabilities in a later analysis came from a VDJ recombination model fitted to out-of-frame rearrangements, and those results were checked against IGoR. In a later analysis, hypergeometric tests were used to score TCR-TCR, TCR-HLA and TCR-CMV co-occurrence, with a repertoire-size bias correction applied to TCR pairs. To estimate false discovery rates, a later analysis permuted the HLA or CMV assignments 20 times. A later analysis grouped co-occurring TCRs with DBSCAN, adding TCRdist sequence similarity when clustering within HLA-allele-positive subsets. Co-occurrence clustering excluded repertoires with fewer than 30,000 or more than 120,000 public chains, plus five with anomalous nucleotide sharing. Entries here come from immuneACCESS through TCRdb and include only in-frame sequences with V and J called. Some clones fail to appear in such tables; in the studies checked, an unresolved V gene covers under half of the shortfall, and the cause of the remainder is unknown. That table is the source of V, J and clone size, and D and trimming were worked out from the DNA. The sample records around 110,000 clones, around 83% of which are singletons. The ten most abundant clones make up 22% of the sample.

This receptor was obtained from a man aged 30 to 45 in good health and CMV-seropositive. The sequenced sample was PBMCs. The V gene is TRBV5-4 and the J gene is TRBJ2-1; matching of 6 bases hints at TRBD2 as the D gene. The nucleotide sequence reads TGTGCCAGCAGCTTCGGGACTTACAATGAGCAGTTCTTC. This encodes CASSFGTYNEQFF. Full variable domain (CDR3 extended with the reference TRBV5-4 and TRBJ2-1 proteins): ETGVTQSPTHLIKTRGQQVTLRCSSQSGHNTVSWYQQALGQGPQFIFQYYREEENGRGNFPPRFSGLQFPNYSSELNVNALELDDSALYLCASSFGTYNEQFFGPGTRLTVL.